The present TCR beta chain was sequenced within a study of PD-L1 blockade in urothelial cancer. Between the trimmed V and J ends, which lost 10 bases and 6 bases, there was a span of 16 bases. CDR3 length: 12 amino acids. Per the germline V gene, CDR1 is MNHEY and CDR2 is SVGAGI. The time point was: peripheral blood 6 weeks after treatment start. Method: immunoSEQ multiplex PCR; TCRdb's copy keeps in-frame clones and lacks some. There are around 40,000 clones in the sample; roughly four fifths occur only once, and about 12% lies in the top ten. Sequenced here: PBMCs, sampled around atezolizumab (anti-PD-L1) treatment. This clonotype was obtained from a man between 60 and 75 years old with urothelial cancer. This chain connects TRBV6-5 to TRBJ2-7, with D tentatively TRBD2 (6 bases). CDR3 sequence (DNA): TGTGCCACGTTCGGGAGTGGGCGCGAGCAGTACTTC. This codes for CATFGSGREQYF.